The 23 T cell receptor beta chains in this list originate from one sample, sequenced in a study of blood T cells in healthy people across ages. For the second PCR, which ran for roughly 7 to 11 cycles, a sample-barcoded 5' primer and a J-beta primer mix were used. Each CDR3 protein is one row after TCRdb ran MiXCR on the 5' RACE reads. The repertoire has fewer than 900,000 distinct CDR3 sequences, approximately 50% of them found once; the top ten carry 25% to 35%. Sequencing input: blood. These receptors all come from an older woman in good health.

The chain couples TRBV29-1 to TRBJ2-4; 7 bases align to TRBD1. Germline V CDR1 and CDR2: SQVTM, ANQGSEA. The J segment lost 7 bases and the V segment lost 6 bases, leaving 12 bases of the junction unmatched. The CDR3 has 14 residues. The CDR3 bases are TGCAGCGTCAATATCGGACAGGTCCCTAACATTCAGTACTTC. Translating it yields CSVNIGQVPNIQYF.

This clonotype has a count of ten or more. This sequence joins TRBV7-2 and TRBJ2-3; tentative D call: TRBD2 (6 bases). Germline lookup yields CDR1 SGHTA and CDR2 FQGNSA. The CDR3 extends over 14 amino acids. The ends were cut back, 5 bases at V and 1 base at J, with 10 bases in the middle. The CDR3: CASSRVAGTDTQYF. The CDR3 coding sequence is TGTGCCAGCAGCCGTGTAGCGGGCACAGATACGCAGTATTTT.

The chain has TRBV20-1 and TRBJ2-7, with D uncertain. The germline gives CDR1 DFQATT, CDR2 SNEGSKA (reference sequence). V was pared by 6 bases and J by 2 bases, with 14 bases between. The CDR3 has 13 amino acids. The CDR3 reads CSAQPGQAYEQYF. The CDR3 bases are TGCAGTGCCCAGCCGGGTCAGGCCTACGAGCAGTACTTC.

The rearrangement links TRBV7-2 to TRBJ2-1; TRBD2 agrees at 8 bases. Germline CDR1 and CDR2: SGHTA and FQGNSA. The V gene end was trimmed by 4 bases and the J gene end by 2 bases; junction bases not matched to a gene: 7. The CDR3 contains 16 residues. CDR3 coding DNA: TGTGCCAGCAGCTCCCATAGCGGGACTACCTACAATGAGCAGTTCTTC. Translating it yields CASSSHSGTTYNEQFF. Drawing the rest from reference TRBV7-2 and TRBJ2-1, the complete variable domain is GAGVSQSPSNKVTEKGKDVELRCDPISGHTALYWYRQSLGQGLEFLIYFQGNSAPDKSGLPSDRFSAERTGGSVSTLTIQRTQQEDSAVYLCASSSHSGTTYNEQFFGPGTRLTVL.

The rearrangement joins TRBV7-9 to TRBJ1-6; 9 nucleotides line up with TRBD1. The trim removed 2 bases at V and 10 bases at J, leaving 6 bases unmatched. Germline CDR1 reads SEHNR; CDR2 reads FQNEAQ (reference sequence). The CDR3 runs 15 residues. CDR3 sequence: CASSLTGGQGSPLHF. CDR3 DNA sequence: TGTGCCAGCAGCTTAACAGGGGGACAGGGCTCACCCCTCCACTTT.

This clonotype came up a few times. V gene TRBV7-2 combines with J gene TRBJ2-5, with 10 bases that match TRBD2. The CDR3 covers 14 residues. V was clipped by 2 bases and J by 7 bases; unmatched bases: 4. The germline gives CDR1 SGHTA, CDR2 FQGNSA. The CDR3 loop is CASSLSGGAGTQYF. The CDR3 DNA reads TGTGCCAGCAGCTTAAGCGGGGGGGCCGGGACCCAGTACTTC.

The chain is built from TRBV28 and TRBJ2-7; D may be TRBD1 (7 bases). The CDR3 loop spans 14 amino acids. Germline CDR1 and CDR2: MDHEN and SYDVKM. With 4 bases removed from V and 3 bases from J, the gap between germline ends came to 13 bases. The CDR3 nucleotides are TGTGCCAGCAGTTCCACAGGGGAGGTCTACGAGCAGTACTTC. As protein: CASSSTGEVYEQYF.

This clonotype was detected only a few times. This sequence joins TRBV4-2 and TRBJ1-1, with D perhaps TRBD1 (5 bases). Germline values: CDR1 LGHNA, CDR2 YNFKEQ. The CDR3 totals 16 residues. With 0 bases removed from V and 1 base from J, the gap between germline ends came to 12 bases. The CDR3 sequence is CASSQDLLRGNTEAFF. For the CDR3, the DNA is TGTGCCAGCAGCCAAGATCTCTTGAGGGGGAACACTGAAGCTTTCTTT.

The chain links TRBV4-2 to TRBJ1-2; D is unresolved. V dropped 0 bases and J dropped 7 bases, with 9 bases sitting between them. CDR3 length: 13 amino acids. The germline V gene encodes CDR1 LGHNA and CDR2 YNFKEQ. The CDR3 region is CASSQEEWGGYTF. Here the CDR3 DNA reads TGTGCCAGCAGCCAAGAAGAGTGGGGTGGCTACACCTTC.

This clonotype was counted a few times. The chain joins TRBV18 to TRBJ1-5, with D hard to call. The germline gives CDR1 KGHSH, CDR2 LQKENI. This CDR3 contains 14 residues. V lost 6 bases and J lost 2, with 11 bases in between. The CDR3 here is CASSRADGNQPQHF. The CDR3 DNA reads TGTGCCAGCTCCCGCGCTGATGGCAATCAGCCCCAGCATTTT.

This sequence joins TRBV4-2 and TRBJ2-1; D unclear. The CDR3 runs 14 residues. Germline CDR1 LGHNA, CDR2 YNFKEQ. The ends were cut back, 0 bases at V and 4 bases at J, with 7 bases in the middle. As DNA, the CDR3 is TGTGCCAGCAGCCAAGACGGCTTTTACAATGAGCAGTTCTTC. It translates to CASSQDGFYNEQFF.

V usage is TRBV9 and J usage is TRBJ1-2, with 7 nucleotides matching TRBD1. This CDR3 has 14 amino acids. CDR1 SGDLS and CDR2 YYNGEE come from the germline V gene. Losses at the gene ends were 4 bases for V and 1 base for J; bases not matched to a gene: 4. The CDR3 DNA reads TGTGCCAGCAGCCCGGGACAGCATAACTATGGCTACACCTTC. Translation: CASSPGQHNYGYTF.

This chain links TRBV12-3 or TRBV12-4 with TRBJ2-1; 8 bases line up with TRBD2. The CDR3 is made up of 19 amino acids. Trimming took 6 bases from V and 2 from J; bases not matched to a gene: 18. CDR3 amino acids: CASRLRTSRGRDTYNEQFF. The DNA of the CDR3 is TGTGCCAGCAGACTTAGGACTAGCCGGGGACGGGACACCTACAATGAGCAGTTCTTC.

The chain has TRBV28 and TRBJ2-1, with 12 nucleotides matching TRBD2. The V and J ends lost 5 bases and 7 bases, in that order; junction bases with no gene match: 15. Germline CDR1 reads MDHEN; CDR2 reads SYDVKM. The length of the CDR3 is 18 residues. Here the CDR3 reads CASSTGLAGGYLENEQFF. DNA for the CDR3: TGTGCCAGCAGTACAGGGCTAGCGGGAGGGTATCTGGAGAATGAGCAGTTCTTC.

The rearrangement joins TRBV27 to TRBJ1-1; no reliable D call. CDR3 length: 14 residues. Germline values: CDR1 MNHEY, CDR2 SMNVEV (reference sequence). V was trimmed by 4 bases and J by 4 bases, leaving 13 bases between them. This CDR3 reads CASSSEVPGTEAFF. CDR3 coding DNA: TGTGCCAGCAGTTCCGAGGTCCCGGGCACTGAAGCTTTCTTT.

The V call is TRBV7-2, the J call TRBJ1-6, with D uncertain. Trimming cost V 3 bases and J 7 bases, with 13 bases left between them. This CDR3 contains 15 residues. Germline V gene data show CDR1 as SGHTA and CDR2 as FQGNSA. The CDR3 region has the DNA TGTGCCAGCAGCTTCGGGCCCAGCCCCAATTCACCCCTCCACTTT. Protein: CASSFGPSPNSPLHF. The full variable domain, with the rest looked up from reference TRBV7-2 and TRBJ1-6, is GAGVSQSPSNKVTEKGKDVELRCDPISGHTALYWYRQSLGQGLEFLIYFQGNSAPDKSGLPSDRFSAERTGGSVSTLTIQRTQQEDSAVYLCASSFGPSPNSPLHFGNGTRLTVT.

The chain employs TRBV20-1 and TRBJ2-7; 8 bases align to TRBD1. The CDR3 contains 13 residues. CDR1 and CDR2 from the germline V gene are DFQATT and SNEGSKA (reference sequence). Unmatched junction bases numbered 9, after V lost 1 base and J lost 10 bases. The CDR3 nucleotides are TGCAGTGCTAGAGGGACAGGGCTAGGTATCCAGTACTTC. Its translation is CSARGTGLGIQYF.

Regarding this clonotype: The germline gene is not matched at one end of the junction; a read error may be the cause. J is TRBJ2-3 and V is TRBV13; 10 nucleotides agree with TRBD1. The CDR3 is 14 amino acids. Looked up from germline, CDR1 is PRHDT and CDR2 is FYEKMQ (reference sequence). CDR3 sequence (DNA): TGTGCCAGCAGCGCACGGACAGGGGGAGATACGCGGTATTTT. Protein product: CASSARTGGDTRYF.

As concerns this clonotype: This may be a read error: a much more frequent sequence differs by one nucleotide. J is TRBJ2-1 and V is TRBV7-2, with 7 bases fitting TRBD1. The CDR3 is 14 amino acids. Per germline, CDR1 SGHTA and CDR2 FQGNSA. The CDR3 DNA follows: TGTGCCAGCAGCCCGACAACAGGGGCCAATGAGCGGTTCTTC. The encoded protein is CASSPTTGANERFF.

V and J are TRBV20-1 and TRBJ2-6; 8 bases match TRBD2. The CDR3 has 17 residues. After removal of 5 bases from V and 4 bases from J, the junction contained 13 bases not matched to a gene. The germline CDR1 and CDR2 sequences are DFQATT and SNEGSKA (reference sequence). CDR3 protein: CSASMGGRRPGANVLTF. The CDR3 DNA sequence: TGCAGTGCTTCGATGGGCGGGAGGCGTCCAGGGGCCAACGTCCTGACTTTC.

This chain connects TRBV7-9 to TRBJ2-1; 10 nucleotides agree with TRBD2. V lost 4 bases and J lost 0; bases outside the gene matches: 6. CDR1 is SEHNR and CDR2 is FQNEAQ in the germline V gene (reference sequence). The CDR3 spans 17 residues. CDR3 sequence reads: CASSSPLAGFSYNEQFF. For the CDR3, the DNA is TGTGCCAGCAGCTCACCACTAGCGGGATTCTCCTACAATGAGCAGTTCTTC.

The chain carries TRBV7-9 and TRBJ2-1; 10 positions match TRBD2. Unmatched junction bases numbered 7, after V lost 4 bases and J lost 7 bases. Germline V gives CDR1 SEHNR, CDR2 FQNEAQ (reference sequence). CDR3 length: 15 amino acids. For the CDR3, the DNA is TGTGCCAGCAGCTCCCTAGCGGGAGATCGGAATGAGCAGTTCTTC. Protein: CASSSLAGDRNEQFF.

Details on this clonotype: A read error may account for a junction end that differs from germline. V gene TRBV28 combines with J gene TRBJ1-4; tentative D call: TRBD1 (5 bases). This CDR3 spans 12 amino acids. Germline V gene sequence: CDR1 MDHEN, CDR2 SYDVKM. CDR3 amino acids: CASSASLGELFF. The CDR3 coding sequence is TGTGCGAGCAGTGCCTCTTTGGGGGAACTGTTTTTT.